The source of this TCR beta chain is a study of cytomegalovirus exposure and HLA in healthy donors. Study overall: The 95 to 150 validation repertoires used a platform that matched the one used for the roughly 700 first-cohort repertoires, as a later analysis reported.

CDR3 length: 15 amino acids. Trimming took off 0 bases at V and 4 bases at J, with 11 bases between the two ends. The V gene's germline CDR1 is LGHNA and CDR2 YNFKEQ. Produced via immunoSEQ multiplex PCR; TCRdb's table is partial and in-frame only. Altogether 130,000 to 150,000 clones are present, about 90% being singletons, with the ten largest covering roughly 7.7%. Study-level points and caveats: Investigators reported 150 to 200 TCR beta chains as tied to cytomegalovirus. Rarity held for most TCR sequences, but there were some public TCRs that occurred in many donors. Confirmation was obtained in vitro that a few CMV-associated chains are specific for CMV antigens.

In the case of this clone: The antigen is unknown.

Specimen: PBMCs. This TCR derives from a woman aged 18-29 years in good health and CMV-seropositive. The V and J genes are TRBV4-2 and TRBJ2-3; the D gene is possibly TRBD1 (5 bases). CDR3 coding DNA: TGTGCCAGCAGCCAAGACCTGGGGCCCGCAGATACGCAGTATTTT. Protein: CASSQDLGPADTQYF.